The rows below give T cell receptor beta chains drawn from one sample of a study of blood T cell repertoires in COVID-19. Clones were sequenced by immunoSEQ multiplex PCR, and TCRdb holds only the in-frame ones, with some missing. The data show a few hundred thousand clones, roughly four fifths seen once. Source material: PBMCs or T cells enriched from blood (not recorded which). These receptors all come from a woman aged 45 to 65 who had recovered from COVID-19. CDR3s include the opening cysteine and the closing phenylalanine or tryptophan. D genes are given only for firm matches. Part of the rows lack a size; the others show once, few, many or a class for expanded clones.

D gene	J gene	V gene	clone size	CDR3 protein	CDR3 DNA
TRBD1	TRBJ1-1	TRBV19	NA	CASSADRGPEAFF	TGTGCCAGTAGTGCGGACAGGGGGCCCGAAGCTTTCTTT
NA	TRBJ1-1	TRBV4-3	NA	CASSQDSGRMLAFF	TGCGCCAGCAGCCAAGATTCTGGCAGGATGCTGGCTTTCTTT
NA	TRBJ2-5	TRBV7-2	NA	CASSPRDWQETQYF	TGTGCCAGCAGCCCCAGGGACTGGCAAGAGACCCAGTACTTC
TRBD1	TRBJ1-2	TRBV5-6	NA	CASGGQGARRGYTF	TGTGCCAGCGGCGGACAGGGGGCGAGAAGGGGCTACACCTTC
NA	TRBJ1-2	TRBV4-1	NA	CASSPTLRGAANYGYTF	TGCGCCAGCAGCCCAACCCTCCGGGGGGCAGCTAACTATGGCTACACCTTC
TRBD1	TRBJ2-7	TRBV7-8	few	CASSPTGQGYEQYF	TGTGCCAGCAGCCCTACGGGACAGGGGTACGAGCAGTACTTC
NA	TRBJ2-1	TRBV18	NA	CASSPNPQRNEQFF	TGTGCCAGCTCACCGAACCCGCAGCGGAATGAGCAGTTCTTC
NA	TRBJ1-1	TRBV29-1	NA	CSVAQGTEAFF	TGCAGCGTTGCCCAGGGCACTGAAGCTTTCTTT
TRBD1	TRBJ1-2	TRBV29-1	NA	CSVLATGAYGYTF	TGCAGCGTCCTCGCGACAGGGGCCTATGGCTACACCTTC
NA	TRBJ2-2	TRBV6-5	NA	CASSYSSGATGELFF	TGTGCCAGCAGTTACTCCTCTGGGGCCACCGGGGAGCTGTTTTTT
TRBD2	TRBJ2-5	TRBV6-5	NA	CASSYGLARGETQYF	TGTGCCAGCAGTTACGGACTAGCTCGGGGGGAGACCCAGTACTTC
NA	TRBJ2-1	TRBV20-1	NA	CSADFYNEQFF	TGCAGTGCAGACTTCTACAATGAGCAGTTCTTC
NA	TRBJ1-5	TRBV4-3	NA	CASSQEYSNQPQHF	TGCGCCAGCAGCCAAGAGTATAGCAATCAGCCCCAGCATTTT
NA	TRBJ1-2	TRBV3-1/TRBV3-2	NA	CASSQDAGGLFGYTF	TGTGCCAGCAGCCAAGATGCGGGGGGGTTGTTTGGCTACACCTTC
NA	TRBJ2-2	TRBV9	NA	CASRWGLSNTGELFF	TGTGCCAGCAGATGGGGGCTTTCGAACACCGGGGAGCTGTTTTTT
NA	TRBJ1-1	TRBV2	NA	CASSEAGSMNTEAFF	TGTGCCAGCAGTGAAGCGGGCAGTATGAACACTGAAGCTTTCTTT
TRBD1	TRBJ2-7	TRBV11-2	once	CASSFSRQGEYEQYF	TGTGCCAGCAGCTTTTCACGACAGGGCGAATACGAGCAGTACTTC
NA	TRBJ1-1	TRBV5-1	few	CASSLVQYTEAFF	TGCGCCAGCAGCTTGGTACAGTACACTGAAGCTTTCTTT
NA	TRBJ1-1	TRBV9	NA	CASSVGHPGNTEAFF	TGTGCCAGCAGCGTAGGTCATCCAGGGAACACTGAAGCTTTCTTT
NA	TRBJ1-5	TRBV6-5	NA	CASSSKGGGGQPQHF	TGTGCCAGCAGTTCCAAAGGTGGGGGCGGCCAGCCCCAGCATTTT
NA	TRBJ2-1	TRBV27	NA	CASRRNGPAIQYNEQFF	TGTGCCAGCAGACGCAATGGGCCAGCCATCCAATACAATGAGCAGTTCTTC
TRBD1	TRBJ1-5	TRBV6-2/TRBV6-3	few	CASSPDRVGNQPQHF	TGTGCCAGCAGCCCAGACAGGGTCGGCAATCAGCCCCAGCATTTT
TRBD1	TRBJ2-1	TRBV19	once	CASRRDSPGVGSYNEQFF	TGTGCCAGTAGAAGGGACAGCCCTGGTGTTGGGTCCTACAATGAGCAGTTCTTC
TRBD1	TRBJ2-1	TRBV3-1/TRBV3-2	NA	CASSQDRARSEQFF	TGTGCCAGCAGCCAGGACAGGGCCCGCTCTGAGCAGTTCTTC
TRBD1	TRBJ2-2	TRBV9	NA	CASSQTGQITTGELFF	TGTGCCAGCAGCCAAACGGGACAGATAACCACCGGGGAGCTGTTTTTT
NA	TRBJ1-1	TRBV9	NA	CASRPGNTNTEAFF	TGTGCCAGCCGGCCCGGGAATACCAACACTGAAGCTTTCTTT
TRBD1	TRBJ1-1	TRBV6-5	NA	CASKLTGPTEAFF	TGTGCCAGCAAGTTGACAGGGCCCACTGAAGCTTTCTTT
NA	TRBJ1-2	TRBV6-5	NA	CASSQGAGLSGYTF	TGTGCCAGCAGCCAAGGCGCAGGACTCTCGGGCTACACCTTC
TRBD1	TRBJ1-5	TRBV28	few	CASSHLTGVNQPQHF	TGTGCCAGCAGTCACCTTACAGGGGTCAATCAGCCCCAGCATTTT
TRBD1	TRBJ1-2	TRBV6-5	NA	CASIGTGLNYGYTF	TGTGCCAGTATAGGGACAGGGCTTAACTATGGCTACACCTTC
TRBD1	TRBJ2-7	TRBV28	NA	CASTTILSRGLTPEQYF	TGTGCCAGCACTACCATTCTTTCCAGGGGGCTCACACCCGAGCAGTACTTC
NA	TRBJ1-6	TRBV19	NA	CASRSGYNSPLHF	TGTGCCAGTAGATCGGGCTATAATTCACCCCTCCACTTT
TRBD1	TRBJ2-7	TRBV6-2/TRBV6-3	NA	CASSYHPGQGRFEQYF	TGTGCCAGCAGTTATCACCCGGGACAGGGAAGGTTCGAGCAGTACTTC